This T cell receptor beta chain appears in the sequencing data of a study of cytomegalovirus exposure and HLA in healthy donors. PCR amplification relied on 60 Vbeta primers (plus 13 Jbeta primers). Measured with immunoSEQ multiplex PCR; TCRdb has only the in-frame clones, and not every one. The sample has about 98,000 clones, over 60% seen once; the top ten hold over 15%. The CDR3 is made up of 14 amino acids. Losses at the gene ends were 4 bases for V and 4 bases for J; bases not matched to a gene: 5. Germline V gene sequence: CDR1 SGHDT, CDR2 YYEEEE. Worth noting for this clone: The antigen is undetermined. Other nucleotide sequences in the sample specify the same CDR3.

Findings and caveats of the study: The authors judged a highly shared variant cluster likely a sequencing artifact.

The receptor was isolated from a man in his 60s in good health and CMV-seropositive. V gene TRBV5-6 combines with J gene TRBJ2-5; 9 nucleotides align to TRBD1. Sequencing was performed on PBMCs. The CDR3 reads CASSTDRGGETQYF. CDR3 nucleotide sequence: TGTGCCAGCAGCACGGACAGGGGTGGAGAGACCCAGTACTTC.